The sequence of this T cell receptor (beta chain) was determined in a study of cytomegalovirus exposure and HLA in healthy donors. General study results and limits: Among donors in an Asian-associated ancestry cluster, a later analysis reportedly found fewer N-insertions than the approximately 700-donor mean.

Primers included in the PCR were 60 Vbeta and 13 Jbeta primers. Authors' processing steps: About 83 million unique TCR beta chains, 10 million to 14 million shared, were counted in a later analysis. Assay used: immunoSEQ multiplex PCR; TCRdb lists only in-frame clones, some missing. The D gene and trimming were derived from the DNA, and the V and J assignments and clone size from that table. The sample has around 130,000 clones; around four fifths are singletons. The CDR3 is 15 amino acids. Germline values: CDR1 LNHDA, CDR2 SQIVND (reference sequence). V lost 1 base, J lost 3 bases, and 13 bases lay in between. A word on this clone: No antigen is known for it.

Sample: PBMCs. V and J are TRBV19 and TRBJ2-7; possibly TRBD2 for D (5 bases). The clonotype was recovered from a man younger than 45 in good health and CMV-seronegative. This CDR3 reads CASSIVLAPFYEQYF. The CDR3 nucleotides are TGTGCCAGTAGTATAGTCCTAGCCCCATTCTACGAGCAGTACTTC.